In this sample, the clone carrying this TCR beta chain turned up a few times. The antigen is undetermined. Profiling relied on immunoSEQ multiplex PCR, and the TCRdb table lists in-frame clones only, not all of them. The sample shows 30,000 or so clones, 92% of them seen only once. The data originate from a study of T cells in localized non-small cell lung cancer. General study findings and limits: Longer overall survival was seen with higher T cell density measured in blood. Appearing in adjacent lung were a median roughly 57 of the top 100 tumor clones. Only one tumor region went through sequencing, so heterogeneity may still be there.

After removal of 4 bases from V and 8 bases from J, the junction contained 14 bases not matched to a gene. Germline CDR1 reads SGHRS; CDR2 reads YFSETQ. This CDR3 has 15 residues. The chain carries TRBV5-1 and TRBJ1-2; TRBD1 agrees at 7 bases. This clonotype was sampled from a woman between 40 and 69 years old with stage III lung adenocarcinoma. The source was peripheral blood mononuclear cells, collected before any cancer treatment. CDR3 DNA: TGCGCCAGCAGCCCCGAAGGCGACAGGGCACGCGGCTACACCTTC. Amino acid sequence: CASSPEGDRARGYTF.